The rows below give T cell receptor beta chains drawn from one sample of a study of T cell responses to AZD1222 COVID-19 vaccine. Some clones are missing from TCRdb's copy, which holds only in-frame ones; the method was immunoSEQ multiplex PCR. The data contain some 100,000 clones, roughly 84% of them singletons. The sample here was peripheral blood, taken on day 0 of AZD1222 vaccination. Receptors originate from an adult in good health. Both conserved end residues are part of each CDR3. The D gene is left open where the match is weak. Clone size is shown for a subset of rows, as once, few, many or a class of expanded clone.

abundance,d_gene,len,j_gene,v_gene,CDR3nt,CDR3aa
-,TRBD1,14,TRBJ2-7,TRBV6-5,TGTGCCAGCAGTTCCGGGACAGGGACCTACGAGCAGTACTTC,CASSSGTGTYEQYF
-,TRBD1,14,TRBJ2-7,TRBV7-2,TGTGCCAGCAAGACAGGGGGTTCCTCCTACGAGCAGTACTTC,CASKTGGSSYEQYF
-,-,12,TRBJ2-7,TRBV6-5,TGTGCCAGCAAGTCGGCCTCCTACGAGCAGTACTTC,CASKSASYEQYF
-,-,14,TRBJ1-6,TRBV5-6,TGTGCCAGCAGCTTGGCCGCAGGGTCAGGACGGCCTGCTTTT,CASSLAAGSGRPAF
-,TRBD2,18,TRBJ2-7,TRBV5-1,TGCGCCAGCAGCTTGGAGACTAGCGGGGCCAGGAGCTCCTACGAGCAGTACTTC,CASSLETSGARSSYEQYF
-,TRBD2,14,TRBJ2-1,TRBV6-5,TGTGCCACCCGAACTAGCGGGGGGGGCAATGAGCAGTTCTTC,CATRTSGGGNEQFF
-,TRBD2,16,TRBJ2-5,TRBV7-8,TGTGCCAGCAGCCGAACCCACTTAGCGGGGGAAAAGACCCAGTACTTC,CASSRTHLAGEKTQYF
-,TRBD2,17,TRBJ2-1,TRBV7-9,TGTGCCAGCAGCCTAGGAGGGCTAGCGGGGGGGTACAATGAGCAGTTCTTC,CASSLGGLAGGYNEQFF
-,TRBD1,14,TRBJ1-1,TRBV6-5,TGTGCCAGCAGAAAGGGACAGGGGACGGCTGAAGCTTTCTTT,CASRKGQGTAEAFF
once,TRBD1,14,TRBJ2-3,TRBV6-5,TGTGCCAGCACGACGGTGACAGGGCCAGATACGCAGTATTTT,CASTTVTGPDTQYF
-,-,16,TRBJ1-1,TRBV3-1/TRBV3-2,TGTGCCAGCAGCCCCCGTACATTGGGGCTGGACACTGAAGCTTTCTTT,CASSPRTLGLDTEAFF
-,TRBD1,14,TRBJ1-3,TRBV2,TGTGCCAGCAGGGGGGACAGCCAAGGAAACACCATATATTTT,CASRGDSQGNTIYF
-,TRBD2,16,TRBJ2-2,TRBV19,TGTGCCAGTAGCCGGACTAGCGGCGTGAACACCGGGGAGCTGTTTTTT,CASSRTSGVNTGELFF
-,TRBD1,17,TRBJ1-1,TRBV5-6,TGTGCCAGCAGCTTGTCCCCCGGGACAGGGGCGTACGCTGAAGCTTTCTTT,CASSLSPGTGAYAEAFF
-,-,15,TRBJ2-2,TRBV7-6,TGTGCCAGCAGCTTATTAGGGACGGACACCGGGGAGCTGTTTTTT,CASSLLGTDTGELFF
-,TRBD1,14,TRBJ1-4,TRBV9,TGTGCCAGCAGTGCAGGGGGCAGGAATGAAAAACTGTTTTTT,CASSAGGRNEKLFF
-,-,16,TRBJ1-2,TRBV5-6,TGTGCCAGCAGCTTGATAGACAGTGCAACTAACTATGGCTACACCTTC,CASSLIDSATNYGYTF
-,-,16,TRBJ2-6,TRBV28,TGTGCCAGCAGACGCCCCCCCGGTAATGGGGCCAACGTCCTGACTTTC,CASRRPPGNGANVLTF
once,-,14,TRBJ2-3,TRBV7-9,TGTGCCAGCAGCTTAGATCGTCGTACAGATACGCAGTATTTT,CASSLDRRTDTQYF
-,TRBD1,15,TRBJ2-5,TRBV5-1,TGCGCCAGCAGCACTCTCCGGGACAGCCAAGAGACCCAGTACTTC,CASSTLRDSQETQYF
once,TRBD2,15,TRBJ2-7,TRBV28,TGTGCCAGCGCCTTAGCGGGGGGGTATTCCTACGAGCAGTACTTC,CASALAGGYSYEQYF
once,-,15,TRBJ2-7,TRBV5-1,TGCGCCAGCAGCCCGCAGGGTGGAGGAACCTACGAGCAGTACTTC,CASSPQGGGTYEQYF
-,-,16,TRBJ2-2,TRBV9,TGTGCCAGCAGCGTAGGGGCAGGGAGAGGGACCGGGGAGCTGTTTTTT,CASSVGAGRGTGELFF
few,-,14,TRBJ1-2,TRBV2,TGTGCCAGCAGTGAAGCTGAATCCCTCTATGGCTACACCTTC,CASSEAESLYGYTF
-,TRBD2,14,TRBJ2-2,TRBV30,TGTGCCTGGATGGGACTAACCCACACCGGGGAGCTGTTTTTT,CAWMGLTHTGELFF
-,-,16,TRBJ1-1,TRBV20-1,TGCAGTGCTAGTAACACTCCCTGGACGGAACACACTGAAGCTTTCTTT,CSASNTPWTEHTEAFF
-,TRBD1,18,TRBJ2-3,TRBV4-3,TGCGCCAGCAGCCAAGATATTTGGGGGACAGGGGGCACAGATACGCAGTATTTT,CASSQDIWGTGGTDTQYF
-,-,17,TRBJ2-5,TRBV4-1,TGCGCCAGCAGCCAAGATCGAGGCAGGGTTAGCGAAGAGACCCAGTACTTC,CASSQDRGRVSEETQYF
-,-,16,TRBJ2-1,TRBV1,TGCACCAGCAGCCCTGGGGACAGCGGGAGACCCAATGAGCAGTTCTTC,CTSSPGDSGRPNEQFF
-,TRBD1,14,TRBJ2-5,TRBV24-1,TGTGCCACCAGTGGAGCAGGGGGTGGGAAGACCCAGTACTTC,CATSGAGGGKTQYF
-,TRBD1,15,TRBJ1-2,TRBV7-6,TGTGCCAGCAGCCATGATCAGGGGGCGGACTATGGCTACACCTTC,CASSHDQGADYGYTF
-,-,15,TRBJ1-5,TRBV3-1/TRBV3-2,TGTGCCAGCAGCCAAGGGGGGGGTCGGAACCAGCCCCAGCATTTT,CASSQGGGRNQPQHF